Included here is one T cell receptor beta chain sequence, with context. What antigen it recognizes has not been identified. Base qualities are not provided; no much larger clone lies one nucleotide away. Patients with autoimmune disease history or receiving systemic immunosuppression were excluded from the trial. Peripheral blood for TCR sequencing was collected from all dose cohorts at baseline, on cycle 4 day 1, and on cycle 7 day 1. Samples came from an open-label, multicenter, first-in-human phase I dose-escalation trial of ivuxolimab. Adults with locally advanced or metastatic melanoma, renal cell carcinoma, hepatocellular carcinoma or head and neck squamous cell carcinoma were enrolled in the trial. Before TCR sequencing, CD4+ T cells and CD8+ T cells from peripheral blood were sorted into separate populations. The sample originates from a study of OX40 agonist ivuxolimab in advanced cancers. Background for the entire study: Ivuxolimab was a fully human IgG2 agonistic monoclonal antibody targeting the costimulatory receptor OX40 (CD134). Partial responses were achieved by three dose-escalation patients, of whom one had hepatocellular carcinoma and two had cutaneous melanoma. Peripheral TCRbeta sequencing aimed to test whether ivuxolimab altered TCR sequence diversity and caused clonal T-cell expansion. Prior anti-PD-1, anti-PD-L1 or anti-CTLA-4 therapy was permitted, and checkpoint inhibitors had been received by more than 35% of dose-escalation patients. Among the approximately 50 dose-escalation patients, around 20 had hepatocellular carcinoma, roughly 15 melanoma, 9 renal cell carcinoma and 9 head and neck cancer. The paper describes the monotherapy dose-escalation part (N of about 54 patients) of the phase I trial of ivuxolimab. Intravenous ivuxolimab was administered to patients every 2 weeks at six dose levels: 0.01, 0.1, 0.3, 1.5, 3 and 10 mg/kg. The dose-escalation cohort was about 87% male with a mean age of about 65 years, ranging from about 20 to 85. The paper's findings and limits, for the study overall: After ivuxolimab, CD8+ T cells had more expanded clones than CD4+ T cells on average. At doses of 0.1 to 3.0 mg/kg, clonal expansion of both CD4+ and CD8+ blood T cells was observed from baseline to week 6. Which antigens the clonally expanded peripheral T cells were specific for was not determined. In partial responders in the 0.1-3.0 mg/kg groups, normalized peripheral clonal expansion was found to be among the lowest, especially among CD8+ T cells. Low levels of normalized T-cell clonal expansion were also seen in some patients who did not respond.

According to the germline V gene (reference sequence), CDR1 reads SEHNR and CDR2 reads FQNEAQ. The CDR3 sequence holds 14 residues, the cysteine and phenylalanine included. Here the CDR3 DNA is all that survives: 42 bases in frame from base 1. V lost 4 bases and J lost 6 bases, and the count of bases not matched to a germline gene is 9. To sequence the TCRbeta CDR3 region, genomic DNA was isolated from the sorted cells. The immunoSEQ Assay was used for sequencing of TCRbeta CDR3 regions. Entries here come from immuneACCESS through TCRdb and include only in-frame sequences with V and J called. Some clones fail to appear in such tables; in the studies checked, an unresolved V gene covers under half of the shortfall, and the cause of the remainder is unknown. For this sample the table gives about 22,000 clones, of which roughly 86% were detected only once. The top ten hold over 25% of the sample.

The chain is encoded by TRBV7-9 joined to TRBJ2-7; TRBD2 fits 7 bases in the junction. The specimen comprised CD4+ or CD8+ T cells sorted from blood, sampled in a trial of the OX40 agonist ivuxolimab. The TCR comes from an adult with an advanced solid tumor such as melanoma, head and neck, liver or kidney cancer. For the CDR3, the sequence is CASSWDYQNSEQYF. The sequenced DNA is TGTGCCAGCAGCTGGGACTATCAGAACTCCGAGCAGTACTTC.